This TCR beta chain derives from a study of blood T cell repertoires in COVID-19 (TCRdb year 2020). For the study in its entirety: Samples covering the acute and convalescent phases of COVID-19 were provided by collaborators in the United States, Italy and Spain. The prospective study material was composed of cDNA or gDNA derived from T cells, B-cell-depleted T cells, or PBMCs. Deeply sampled blood TCRbeta repertoires from subjects exposed to, actively infected with, or recovered from COVID-19 were included in the dataset. The repertoires were released in a freely available public database meant as a resource for research on the immune response to SARS-CoV-2. The samples were drawn from the first 160 participants of the ongoing ImmuneRACE study and from roughly 1,300 subjects provided by 6 global collaborators. A de-identified subject ID, COVID-19 status, age in years and sex were almost always included in the sample metadata. HLA class I and class II types, where available, came from metadata supplied by the sample provider rather than from assay-based typing.

General study outcomes and caveats: Clinical and demographic metadata were provided uncurated, with the amount varying by source and participant.

TCRbeta CDR3 regions were amplified from genomic DNA using the immunoSEQ Assay, a bias-controlled multiplex PCR. For the original study's pipeline: Nucleated cell counts per sample were estimated from amplification of reference gene primers within the assay. To quantify the absolute abundance of each unique TCRbeta CDR3 rearrangement, sequence reads were collapsed and filtered. For each sample, productive Simpson clonality was calculated as the square root of Simpson's diversity index across productive rearrangements. Imported from immuneACCESS, the table was reduced by TCRdb to in-frame sequences with V and J called. These copies leave out some clones; in studies compared against another copy, an unresolved V gene accounts for under half, and the cause of the remainder is not known. From that table come the V and J calls and clone size; the DNA was used to work out D and trimming. The sample table records about 18,000 clones; about 90% of these occur just once. Roughly 50% of the sample goes to the ten largest clones.

With respect to this clone: Its target antigen remains unknown. One base away there is no much larger clone; base qualities are not given.

V and J are trimmed by 4 bases and 6 bases, and the gene matches miss 4 bases of the junction. The CDR3 has 13 amino acids, counting the end cysteine and phenylalanine. Of the read, only the CDR3 DNA is kept; its 39 bases are in frame from base 1. Via the germline V gene, CDR1 is LGHNT and CDR2 FRNRAP. Collaborating institutions collected whole blood in K2EDTA tubes following their own protocols. For TCRbeta analysis, collaborators shipped samples as frozen whole blood, isolated PBMCs, or DNA extracted from either of those sample types. What was sequenced was peripheral blood. Recombination connected TRBV12-5 to TRBJ1-1, with 8 central nucleotides matching TRBD1. This TCR derives from a human donor in a cohort sampled during active COVID-19. The CDR3 protein is CASGSRTGSEAFF. The DNA is TGTGCTAGTGGTTCCAGGACAGGGTCTGAAGCTTTCTTT.